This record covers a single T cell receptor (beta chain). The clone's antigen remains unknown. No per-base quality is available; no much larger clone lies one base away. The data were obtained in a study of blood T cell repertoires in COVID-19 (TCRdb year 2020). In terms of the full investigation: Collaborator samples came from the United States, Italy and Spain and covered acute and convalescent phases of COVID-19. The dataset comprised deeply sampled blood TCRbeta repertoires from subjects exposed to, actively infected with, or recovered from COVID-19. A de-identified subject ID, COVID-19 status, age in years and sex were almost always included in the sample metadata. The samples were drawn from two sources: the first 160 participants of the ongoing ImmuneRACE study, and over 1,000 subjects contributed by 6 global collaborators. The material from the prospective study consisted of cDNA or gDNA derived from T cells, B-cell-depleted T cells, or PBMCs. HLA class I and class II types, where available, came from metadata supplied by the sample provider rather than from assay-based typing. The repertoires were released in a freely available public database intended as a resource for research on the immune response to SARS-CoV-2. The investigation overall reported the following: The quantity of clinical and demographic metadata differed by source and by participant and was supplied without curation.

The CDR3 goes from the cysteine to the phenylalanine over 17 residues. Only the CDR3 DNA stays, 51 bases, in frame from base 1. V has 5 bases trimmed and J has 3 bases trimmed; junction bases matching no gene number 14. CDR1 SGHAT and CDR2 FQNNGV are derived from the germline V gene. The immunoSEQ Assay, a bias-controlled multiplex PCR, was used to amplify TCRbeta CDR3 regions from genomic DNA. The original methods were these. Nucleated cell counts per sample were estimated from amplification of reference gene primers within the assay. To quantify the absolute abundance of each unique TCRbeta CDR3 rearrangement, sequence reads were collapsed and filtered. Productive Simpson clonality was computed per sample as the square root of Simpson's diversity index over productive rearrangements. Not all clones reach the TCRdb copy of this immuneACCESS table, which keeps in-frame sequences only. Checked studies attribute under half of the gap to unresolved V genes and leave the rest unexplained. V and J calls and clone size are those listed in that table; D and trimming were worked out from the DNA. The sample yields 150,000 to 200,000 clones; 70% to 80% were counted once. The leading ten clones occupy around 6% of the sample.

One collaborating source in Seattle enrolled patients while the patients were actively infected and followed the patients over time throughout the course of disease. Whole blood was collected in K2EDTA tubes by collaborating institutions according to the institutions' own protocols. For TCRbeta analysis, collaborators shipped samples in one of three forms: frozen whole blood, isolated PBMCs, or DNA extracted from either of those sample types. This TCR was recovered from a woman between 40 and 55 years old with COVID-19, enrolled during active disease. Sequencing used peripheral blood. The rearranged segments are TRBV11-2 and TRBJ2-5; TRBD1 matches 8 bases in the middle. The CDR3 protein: CASSHSRTGQGEETQYF. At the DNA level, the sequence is TGTGCCAGCAGCCATTCCAGGACAGGGCAGGGGGAAGAGACCCAGTACTTC.